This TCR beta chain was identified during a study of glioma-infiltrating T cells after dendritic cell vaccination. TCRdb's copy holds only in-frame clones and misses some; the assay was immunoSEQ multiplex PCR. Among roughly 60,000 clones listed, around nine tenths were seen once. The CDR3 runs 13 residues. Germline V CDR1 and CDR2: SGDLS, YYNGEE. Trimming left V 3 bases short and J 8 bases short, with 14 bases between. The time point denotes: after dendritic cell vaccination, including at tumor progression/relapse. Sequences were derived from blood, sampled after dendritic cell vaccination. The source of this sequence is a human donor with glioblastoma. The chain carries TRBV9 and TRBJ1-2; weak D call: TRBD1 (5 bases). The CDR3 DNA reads TGTGCCAGCAGCGGGGGAGGGACCTTCGGCTACACCTTC. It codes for CASSGGGTFGYTF.